This is a list of T cell receptor beta chains from one sample in a study of T cell repertoires in cytomegalovirus infection. MiXCR, applied by TCRdb to the reads, yields one record per CDR3 protein. Seen here are around 430,000 distinct CDR3 sequences, under 55% observed once, and the top ten hold roughly two fifths. For these TCRs, the target antigens are not known. The sample here was cultured PBMCs, taken from culture after CMV antigen stimulation. These receptors were collected from a human donor in good health (CMV status not recorded). Some clones in this sample may be carry-over from other donors' samples. Both conserved end residues are part of each CDR3. The order of the fields is clone size, V gene, J gene, D gene, CDR3 protein, CDR3 DNA. The D gene is left open where the match is weak. Only part of the rows carry a size: once, few, many, or a class if the clone is expanded.

>-|TRBV7-6|TRBJ1-1|-
CASSLAPNGEDTEAFF
TGTGCCAGCAGCTTAGCGCCGAATGGGGAGGACACTGAAGCTTTCTTT
>-|TRBV5-8|TRBJ2-4|TRBD1
CASSLQGLGNIQYF
TGTGCCAGCAGCTTACAGGGGCTTGGAAACATTCAGTACTTC
>-|TRBV7-9|TRBJ2-5|-
CASSPDRTRETQYF
TGTGCCAGCAGCCCGGACCGCACCCGGGAGACCCAGTACTTC
>-|TRBV6-1|TRBJ1-2|TRBD1
CASSYVPTGDGHF
TGTGCCAGCAGTTATGTGCCGACAGGGGATGGCCACTTC
>-|TRBV6-6|TRBJ2-5|TRBD2
CASTPGGPQGAQYF
TGTGCCAGCACCCCGGGAGGCCCCCAAGGGGCCCAGTACTTC
>-|TRBV5-4|TRBJ2-2|-
CASSLRRENTGELFF
TGTGCCAGCAGCTTGCGGCGGGAGAACACCGGGGAGCTGTTTTTT
>-|TRBV5-1|TRBJ1-1|-
CASSLWPGPGQGMNTEAFF
TGCGCCAGCAGCTTGTGGCCCGGCCCGGGGCAGGGGATGAACACTGAAGCTTTCTTT
>-|TRBV7-2|TRBJ2-1|-
CASSLGGSSNEQFF
TGTGCCAGCAGCTTAGGGGGGTCATCTAATGAGCAGTTCTTC
>-|TRBV7-9|TRBJ2-1|TRBD1
CASSVHQGVQGNEQFF
TGTGCCAGCAGCGTTCATCAGGGGGTACAGGGGAATGAGCAGTTCTTC
>many|TRBV12-3/TRBV12-4|TRBJ1-5|TRBD1
CASSRDRGQPQHF
TGTGCCAGCAGTCGGGACAGAGGACAGCCCCAGCATTTT
>few|TRBV2|TRBJ1-2|-
CASSGGYYGYTF
TGTGCCAGCAGCGGGGGCTACTATGGCTACACCTTC
>many|TRBV11-2|TRBJ2-1|TRBD2
CASSWTSGSIAGEQFF
TGTGCCAGCAGTTGGACTAGCGGGAGTATTGCGGGTGAGCAGTTCTTC
>once|TRBV20-1|TRBJ2-1|-
CSAPRTNSPSYNEQFF
TGCAGTGCCCCCAGGACTAACTCCCCGTCCTACAATGAGCAGTTCTTC
>-|TRBV7-6|TRBJ1-4|-
CASSRNRVDLNEKLFF
TGTGCCAGCAGCCGTAACAGGGTTGATTTGAATGAAAAACTGTTTTTT
>-|TRBV5-6|TRBJ1-1|-
CASSPPGGEAEAFF
TGTGCCAGCAGCCCCCCGGGGGGCGAGGCTGAAGCTTTCTTT
>-|TRBV6-1|TRBJ2-3|TRBD1
CASRTGGSDTQYF
TGTGCCAGCAGGACAGGGGGTTCAGATACGCAGTATTTT
>-|TRBV6-2/TRBV6-3|TRBJ2-1|TRBD2
CASSYPRGSGRANDEQFF
TGTGCCAGCAGTTACCCCCGGGGTAGCGGGAGGGCAAACGATGAGCAGTTCTTC
>few|TRBV4-3|TRBJ1-2|-
CASSRELTGGGYGYTF
TGCGCCAGCAGCCGAGAACTGACGGGAGGAGGCTATGGCTACACCTTC
>few|TRBV6-1|TRBJ2-4|TRBD1
CASEFPGTGPTNIQYF
TGTGCCAGCGAATTCCCCGGGACAGGGCCTACTAACATTCAGTACTTC
>-|TRBV19|TRBJ1-5|-
CASTHQGMGNQPQHF
TGTGCCAGTACTCACCAGGGTATGGGCAATCAGCCCCAGCATTTT
>few|TRBV6-2/TRBV6-3|TRBJ2-3|-
CASSYPRAASTDTQYF
TGTGCCAGCAGTTACCCGAGGGCGGCTAGCACAGATACGCAGTATTTT
>-|TRBV7-4|TRBJ1-1|-
CAGLDAGRGEAFF
TGTGCCGGGTTAGATGCAGGGAGGGGTGAAGCTTTCTTT
>few|TRBV7-2|TRBJ2-7|TRBD2
CASSPTRSGGALEQYF
TGTGCCAGCAGCCCTACAAGGAGCGGGGGGGCTCTCGAGCAGTACTTC
>few|TRBV7-2|TRBJ2-3|-
CASKTTASTDTQYF
TGTGCCAGCAAGACGACAGCTAGCACAGATACGCAGTATTTT
>-|TRBV12-3/TRBV12-4|TRBJ2-4|-
CASSLEGKAKNIQYF
TGTGCCAGCAGTTTAGAGGGAAAGGCCAAAAACATTCAGTACTTC
>-|TRBV6-1|TRBJ2-7|TRBD1
CASNMGQGGFSDEQYF
TGTGCCAGCAATATGGGACAGGGTGGGTTCTCAGACGAGCAGTACTTC
>-|TRBV19|TRBJ2-4|-
CASSRRQGGLAKNIQYF
TGTGCCAGTAGCCGTAGGCAGGGAGGTTTAGCCAAAAACATTCAGTACTTC
>once|TRBV2|TRBJ1-6|-
CASSNRPLNSPLHF
TGTGCCAGCAGTAACCGACCCCTTAATTCACCCCTCCACTTT
>-|TRBV20-1|TRBJ1-6|TRBD1
CSATGDSDNSPLHF
TGCAGTGCTACCGGGGACAGCGATAATTCACCCCTCCACTTT
>many|TRBV7-2|TRBJ2-5|-
CASSPQRDTQETQYF
TGTGCCAGCAGCCCGCAAAGGGACACTCAAGAGACCCAGTACTTC
>-|TRBV11-2|TRBJ2-3|-
CASSLGRLTDTQYF
TGTGCCAGCAGCTTAGGAAGACTAACAGATACGCAGTATTTT
>few|TRBV12-3/TRBV12-4|TRBJ2-3|-
CASSFWSYMGTQYF
TGTGCCAGCAGTTTTTGGTCATACATGGGTACGCAGTATTTT
>-|TRBV4-1|TRBJ2-7|-
CASSQGFIHEQYF
TGCGCCAGCAGCCAAGGGTTTATTCACGAGCAGTACTTC